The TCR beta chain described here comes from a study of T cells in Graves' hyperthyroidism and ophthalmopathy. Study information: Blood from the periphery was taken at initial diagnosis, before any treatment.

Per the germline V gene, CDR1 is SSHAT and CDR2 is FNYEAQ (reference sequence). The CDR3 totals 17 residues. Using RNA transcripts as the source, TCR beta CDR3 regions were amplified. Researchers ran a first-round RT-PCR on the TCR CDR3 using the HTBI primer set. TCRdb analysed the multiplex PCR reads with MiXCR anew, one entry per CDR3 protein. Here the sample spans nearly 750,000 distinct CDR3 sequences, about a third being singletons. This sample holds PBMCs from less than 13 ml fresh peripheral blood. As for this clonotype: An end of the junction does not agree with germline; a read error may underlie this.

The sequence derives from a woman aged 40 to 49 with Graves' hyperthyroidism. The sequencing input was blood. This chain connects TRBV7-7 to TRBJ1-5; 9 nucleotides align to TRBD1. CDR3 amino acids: CASSLLGQGAPGQPQHF. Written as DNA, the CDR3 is TGTGCTAGCAGCTTACTGGGACAGGGTGCCCCAGGTCAGCCCCAGCATTTT.